The 10 T cell receptor beta chains below were found in one sample sequenced in a study of OX40 agonist ivuxolimab in advanced cancers. Measured with immunoSEQ multiplex PCR; TCRdb has only the in-frame clones, and not every one. Of more than 60,000 clones listed, about 81% are singletons. This sample comprised CD4+ or CD8+ T cells sorted from blood, obtained in a trial of the OX40 agonist ivuxolimab. These receptors all come from an adult with an advanced solid tumor such as melanoma, head and neck, liver or kidney cancer.

A single count supports this clone. V gene TRBV5-1 combines with J gene TRBJ2-3, with TRBD2 matching 8 bases. Germline V gene lookup returns CDR1 SGHRS and CDR2 YFSETQ. The CDR3 runs to 14 residues. With V trimmed by 4 bases and J by 3 bases, 4 bases remained unmatched. CDR3: CASSSSGGTDTQYF. For the CDR3, the DNA is TGCGCCAGCAGCAGCTCGGGGGGGACAGATACGCAGTATTTT.

In its sample, this clone was seen once. The chain combines TRBV6-6 with TRBJ1-5; D is possibly TRBD1 (6 bases). The germline V and J ends were trimmed by 5 bases and 4 bases, with 9 bases remaining between them. CDR3 length: 13 residues. The germline gives CDR1 MNHNY, CDR2 SVGAGI (reference sequence). CDR3 nucleotide sequence: TGTGCCAGCAGTATACAGGGAAATCAGCCCCAGCATTTT. Translating it yields CASSIQGNQPQHF.

This chain joins TRBV4-1 and TRBJ1-5; 7 positions agree with TRBD1. The length of the CDR3 is 14 residues. Germline V CDR1 and CDR2: MGHRA, YSYEKL. Unmatched junction bases numbered 2, after V lost 2 bases and J lost 4 bases. The CDR3 region has the DNA TGCGCCAGCAGCCAACTACAGGGGAATCAGCCCCAGCATTTT. Translated, it gives CASSQLQGNQPQHF.

V gene TRBV6-7 combines with J gene TRBJ2-7; TRBD2 might be the D (6 bases). TRBV6-7 is designated an ORF whose function remains uncertain. The CDR3 covers 14 residues. V was trimmed by 8 bases and J by 7 bases, leaving 21 bases between them. CDR3 protein: CASPNLALSGEQYF. Here the CDR3 DNA reads TGTGCCAGCCCGAACCTAGCGCTGTCCGGGGAGCAGTACTTC.

The V and J genes are TRBV10-3 and TRBJ2-3, with D possibly being TRBD1 (7 bases). This CDR3 region has 12 residues. With 8 bases removed from V and 4 bases from J, the gap between germline ends came to 10 bases. CDR1 and CDR2 from the germline V gene are ENHRY and SYGVKD. The CDR3 DNA is TGTGCCATCGGCAGGGGGGCAGATACGCAGTATTTT. Encoded protein: CAIGRGADTQYF.

In its sample, this clone was seen once. The chain joins TRBV5-1 to TRBJ1-2, with a weak D call TRBD1 (6 bases). CDR3 size: 16 residues. V dropped 0 bases and J dropped 4 bases, with 16 bases sitting between them. Germline CDR1 and CDR2: SGHRS and YFSETQ. The CDR3 is CASSLAGQTRIYGYTF. The CDR3, as DNA: TGCGCCAGCAGCTTGGCCGGACAGACGCGGATCTATGGCTACACCTTC.

V gene TRBV19 combines with J gene TRBJ2-7; 7 bases align to TRBD1. Germline V lookup: CDR1 LNHDA, CDR2 SQIVND (reference sequence). CDR3 length equals 14 residues. Unmatched junction bases numbered 15, after V lost 9 bases and J lost 7 bases. CDR3: CASSTGTETKEQYF. In DNA, the CDR3 is TGTGCCAGCTCGACCGGGACAGAAACGAAGGAGCAGTACTTC. Full variable domain (remainder filled in from reference TRBV19 and TRBJ2-7): DGGITQSPKYLFRKEGQNVTLSCEQNLNHDAMYWYRQDPGQGLRLIYYSQIVNDFQKGDIAEGYSVSREKKESFPLTVTSAQKNPTAFYLCASSTGTETKEQYFGPGTRLTVT.

J is TRBJ2-1 and V is TRBV11-3; D unclear. From germline, CDR1 is SGHNT and CDR2 YENEEA. Trimming removed 1 base at V and 4 bases at J, with 5 bases between. The CDR3 spans 13 residues. The CDR3 protein is CASSLVKYNEQFF. CDR3 nucleotides: TGTGCCAGCAGCTTAGTAAAATACAATGAGCAGTTCTTC. Full variable domain (outside the CDR3, taken from reference TRBV11-3 and TRBJ2-1): EAGVVQSPRYKIIEKKQPVAFWCNPISGHNTLYWYLQNLGQGPELLIRYENEEAVDDSQLPKDRFSAERLKGVDSTLKIQPAELGDSAVYLCASSLVKYNEQFFGPGTRLTVL.

This sequence joins TRBV13 and TRBJ2-7; TRBD2 is a possible D gene (5 bases). Germline lookup yields CDR1 PRHDT and CDR2 FYEKMQ (reference sequence). The ends were cut back, 3 bases at V and 0 bases at J, with 6 bases in the middle. This CDR3 has 13 amino acids. The CDR3 sequence: CASSFTSSYEQYF. The CDR3 DNA reads as TGTGCCAGCAGCTTTACTAGCTCCTACGAGCAGTACTTC.

The chain has TRBV11-2 and TRBJ1-2, with no clear D. Looked up from germline, CDR1 is SGHAT and CDR2 is FQNNGV. Between the trimmed V and J ends, which lost 4 bases and 5 bases, there was a span of 11 bases. The CDR3 length is 13 residues. CDR3 DNA: TGTGCCAGCAGCTCCGGGAGGCTGTATGGCTACACCTTC. It codes for CASSSGRLYGYTF.